Here is one T cell receptor (beta chain) with its context. The target antigen is unknown. The CDR3 has 13 amino acids. V shed 6 bases, J shed 3 bases, and the junction held 1 base outside the gene matches. Germline CDR1 MNHEY, CDR2 SVGAGI. Sequencing followed a ViraFEST assay step that expanded antigen-specific CD4+ T cells with viral peptide pools. Isolation of CD4+ T cells took place after around 10 days of culture. Days 3 and 7 were when half the medium was replaced with IL-2 medium. TCRdb's table, derived via immunoSEQ multiplex PCR, lists solely in-frame clones and lacks some. The sample comprises under 85,000 clones, roughly 80% of which are singletons, and about 1.7% rests with the top ten. The data stem from a study of vaccination effects on CD4 cells after COVID-19. Study outcomes and limitations: Marked clonal contraction of both clone types appeared late after vaccination.

The clonotype was recovered from a human donor who received a COVID-19 vaccine. The gene calls are TRBV6-5 and TRBJ1-2; 10 nucleotides line up with TRBD1. Specimen: CD4+ T cells from PBMCs cultured with HCoV-229E spike peptides, collected before COVID-19 vaccination. CDR3 sequence (DNA): TGTGCCAGCAGGACAGGGGGCGACTATGGCTACACCTTC. Its translation: CASRTGGDYGYTF.